This paragraph covers one T cell receptor beta chain sequence. No antigen is known for it. V lost 3 bases and J lost 8, with 13 bases in between. Germline V gives CDR1 SQVTM, CDR2 ANQGSEA. The CDR3 runs 13 residues. The data derive from a study of T cell responses to AZD1222 COVID-19 vaccine. The repertoire was sequenced with immunoSEQ multiplex PCR; TCRdb's copy has only in-frame clones and lacks some. The sample holds about 120,000 clones, about 93% seen once. Broader study findings: Close to half of spike-specific TCRs reportedly recognize unmutated variant regions. The donor group comprised mostly white British people and more females; the analysis possibly underestimated clonal diversity.

The clonotype originates from an adult who received the MenACWY meningococcal vaccine as a control. The sample in question was peripheral blood, obtained 28 days after the second dose of the MenACWY control vaccine. This chain connects TRBV29-1 to TRBJ1-4, with a tentative D call TRBD1 (6 bases). Written as DNA, the CDR3 is TGCAGCGTTGATTTAGGGGGTGTAGAAAAACTGTTTTTT. Translation: CSVDLGGVEKLFF.